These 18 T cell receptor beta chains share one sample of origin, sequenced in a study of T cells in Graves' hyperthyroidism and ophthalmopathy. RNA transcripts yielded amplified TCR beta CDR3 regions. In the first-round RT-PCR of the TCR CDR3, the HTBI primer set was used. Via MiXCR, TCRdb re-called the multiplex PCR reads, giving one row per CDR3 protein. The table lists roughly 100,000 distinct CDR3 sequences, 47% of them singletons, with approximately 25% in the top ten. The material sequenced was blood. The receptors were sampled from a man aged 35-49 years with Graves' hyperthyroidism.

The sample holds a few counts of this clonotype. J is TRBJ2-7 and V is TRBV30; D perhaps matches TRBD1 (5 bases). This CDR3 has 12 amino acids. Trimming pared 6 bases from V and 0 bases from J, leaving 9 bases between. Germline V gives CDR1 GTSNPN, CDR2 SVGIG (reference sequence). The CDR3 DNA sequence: TGTGCCTGTATCAGGGTCTCCTACGAGCAGTACTTC. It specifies CACIRVSYEQYF. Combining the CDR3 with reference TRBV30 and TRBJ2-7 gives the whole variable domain SQTIHQWPATLVQPVGSPLSLECTVEGTSNPNLYWYRQAAGRGLQLLFYSVGIGQISSEVPQNLSASRPQDRQFILSSKKLLLSDSGFYLCACIRVSYEQYFGPGTRLTVT.

DNA of the CDR3: TGTGCCACCAGTGAACCTGGACAGCCGTATCAGCCCCAGCATTTT. It encodes CATSEPGQPYQPQHF. The chain is built from TRBV24-1 and TRBJ1-5; D is possibly TRBD1 (6 bases). Germline V gene sequence: CDR1 KGHDR, CDR2 SFDVKD. The CDR3 covers 15 residues. The V gene lost 4 bases and the J gene lost 5 bases, with 14 bases spanning the gap.

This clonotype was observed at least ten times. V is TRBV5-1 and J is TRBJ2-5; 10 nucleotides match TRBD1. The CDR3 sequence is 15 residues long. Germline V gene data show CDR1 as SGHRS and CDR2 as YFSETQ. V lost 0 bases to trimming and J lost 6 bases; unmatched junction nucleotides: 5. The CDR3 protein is CASSLGDRGGKTQYF. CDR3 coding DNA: TGCGCCAGCAGCTTGGGGGACAGGGGAGGAAAGACCCAGTACTTC. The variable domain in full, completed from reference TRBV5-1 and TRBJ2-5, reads KAGVTQTPRYLIKTRGQQVTLSCSPISGHRSVSWYQQTPGQGLQFLFEYFSETQRNKGNFPGRFSGRQFSNSRSEMNVSTLELGDSALYLCASSLGDRGGKTQYFGPGTRLLVL.

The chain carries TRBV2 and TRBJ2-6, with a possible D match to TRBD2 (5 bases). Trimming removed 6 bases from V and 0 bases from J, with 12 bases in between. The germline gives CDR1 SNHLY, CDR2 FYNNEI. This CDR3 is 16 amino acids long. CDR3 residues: CASRRVPYSGANVLTF. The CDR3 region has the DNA TGTGCCAGCAGGAGGGTCCCATACTCTGGGGCCAACGTCCTGACTTTC.

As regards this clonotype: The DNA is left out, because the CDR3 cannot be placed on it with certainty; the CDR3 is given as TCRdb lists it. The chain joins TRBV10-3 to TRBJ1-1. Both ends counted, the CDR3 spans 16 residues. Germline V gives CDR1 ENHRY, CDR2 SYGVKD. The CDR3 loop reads CAMYFCASSVKTEAFF.

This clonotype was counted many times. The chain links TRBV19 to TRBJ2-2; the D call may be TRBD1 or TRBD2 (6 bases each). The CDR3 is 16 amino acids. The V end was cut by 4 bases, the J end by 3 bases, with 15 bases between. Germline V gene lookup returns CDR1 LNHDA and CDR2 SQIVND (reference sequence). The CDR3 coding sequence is TGTGCCAGTAGTAATCTCCGGGGGCCGGACACCGGGGAGCTGTTTTTT. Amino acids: CASSNLRGPDTGELFF. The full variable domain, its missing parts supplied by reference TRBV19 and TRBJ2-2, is DGGITQSPKYLFRKEGQNVTLSCEQNLNHDAMYWYRQDPGQGLRLIYYSQIVNDFQKGDIAEGYSVSREKKESFPLTVTSAQKNPTAFYLCASSNLRGPDTGELFFGEGSRLTVL.

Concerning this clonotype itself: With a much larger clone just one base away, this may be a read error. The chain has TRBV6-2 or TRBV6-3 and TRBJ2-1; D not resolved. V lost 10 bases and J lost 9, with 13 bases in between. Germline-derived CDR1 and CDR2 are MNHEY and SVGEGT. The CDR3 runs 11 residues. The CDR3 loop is CATSRTAEQFF. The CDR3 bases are TGTGCCACCTCTAGGACGGCTGAGCAGTTCTTC.

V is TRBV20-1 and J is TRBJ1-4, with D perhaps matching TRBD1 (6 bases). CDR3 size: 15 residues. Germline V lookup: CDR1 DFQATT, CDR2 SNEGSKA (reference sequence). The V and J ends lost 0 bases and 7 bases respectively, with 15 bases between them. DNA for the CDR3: TGCAGTGCTAGAGAGGGGGCGGGGGGTAGTGAAAAACTGTTTTTT. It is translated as CSAREGAGGSEKLFF.

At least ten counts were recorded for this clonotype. The CDR3: CASSLGPSSPYEQYF. The CDR3 coding sequence is TGTGCCAGCAGCCTGGGGCCTAGTAGCCCCTACGAGCAGTACTTC. The chain employs TRBV6-5 and TRBJ2-7, with TRBD1 as a possible D gene (5 bases). V was pared by 6 bases and J by 2 bases, with 17 bases between. CDR3 length: 15 residues. Germline-derived CDR1 and CDR2 are MNHEY and SVGAGI.

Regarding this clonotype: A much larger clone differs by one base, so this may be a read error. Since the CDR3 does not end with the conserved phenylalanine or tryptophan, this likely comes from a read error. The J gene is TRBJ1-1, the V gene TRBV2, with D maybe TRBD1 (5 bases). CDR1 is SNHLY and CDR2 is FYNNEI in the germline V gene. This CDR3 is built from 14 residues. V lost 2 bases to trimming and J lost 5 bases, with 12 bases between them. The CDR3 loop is CASSEYVEGTEAFL. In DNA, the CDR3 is TGTGCCAGCAGTGAATATGTGGAGGGGACTGAAGCTTTCTTG.

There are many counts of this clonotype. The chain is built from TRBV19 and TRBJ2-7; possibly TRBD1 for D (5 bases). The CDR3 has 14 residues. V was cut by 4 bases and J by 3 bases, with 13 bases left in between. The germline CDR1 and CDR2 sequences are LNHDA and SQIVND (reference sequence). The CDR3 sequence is CASSKAQDRYEQYF. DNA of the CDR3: TGTGCCAGTAGTAAGGCACAGGACCGCTACGAGCAGTACTTC.

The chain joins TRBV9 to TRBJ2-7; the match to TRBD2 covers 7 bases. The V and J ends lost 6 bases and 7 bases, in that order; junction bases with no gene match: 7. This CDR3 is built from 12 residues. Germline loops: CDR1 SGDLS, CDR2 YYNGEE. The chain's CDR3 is CASTGPGGEQYF. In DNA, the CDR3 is TGTGCCAGCACCGGCCCCGGGGGGGAGCAGTACTTC.

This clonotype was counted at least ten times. CDR3 loop: CASGGRHHTDTQYF. Here the CDR3 DNA reads TGTGCCAGCGGCGGGAGACATCACACAGATACGCAGTATTTT. The chain recombines TRBV2 with TRBJ2-3; TRBD2 matches 7 bases. The CDR3 contains 14 residues. V lost 8 bases and J lost 2; bases outside the gene matches: 7. The V gene's germline CDR1 is SNHLY and CDR2 FYNNEI.

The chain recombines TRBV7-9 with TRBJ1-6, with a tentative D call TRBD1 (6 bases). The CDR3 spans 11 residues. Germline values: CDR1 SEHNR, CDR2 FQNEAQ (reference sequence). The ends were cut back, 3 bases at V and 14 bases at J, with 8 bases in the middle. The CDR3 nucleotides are TGTGCCAGCAGCTTCGGGACAACCCTCCACTTT. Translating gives CASSFGTTLHF.

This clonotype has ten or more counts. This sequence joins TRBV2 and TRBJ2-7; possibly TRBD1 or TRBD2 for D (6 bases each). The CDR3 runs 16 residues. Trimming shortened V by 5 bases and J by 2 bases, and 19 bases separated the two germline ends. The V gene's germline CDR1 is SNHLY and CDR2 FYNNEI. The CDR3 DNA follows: TGTGCCAGCAGTAAAGTCGGGGGCCACAGTCCCTACGAGCAGTACTTC. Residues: CASSKVGGHSPYEQYF. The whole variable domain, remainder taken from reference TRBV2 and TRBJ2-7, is EPEVTQTPSHQVTQMGQEVILRCVPISNHLYFYWYRQILGQKVEFLVSFYNNEISEKSEIFDDQFSVERPDGSNFTLKIRSTKLEDSAMYFCASSKVGGHSPYEQYFGPGTRLTVT.

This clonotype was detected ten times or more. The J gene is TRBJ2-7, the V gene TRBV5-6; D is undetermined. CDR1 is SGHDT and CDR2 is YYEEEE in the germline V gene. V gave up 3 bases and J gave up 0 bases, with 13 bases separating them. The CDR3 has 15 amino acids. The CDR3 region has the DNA TGTGCCAGCAGCTCGGGTAGACGGATCTCCTACGAGCAGTACTTC. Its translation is CASSSGRRISYEQYF. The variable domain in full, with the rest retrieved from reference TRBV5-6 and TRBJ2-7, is DAGVTQSPTHLIKTRGQQVTLRCSPKSGHDTVSWYQQALGQGPQFIFQYYEEEERQRGNFPDRFSGHQFPNYSSELNVNALLLGDSALYLCASSSGRRISYEQYFGPGTRLTVT.

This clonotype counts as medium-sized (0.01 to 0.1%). Here the CDR3 reads CSVDTDVAFF. DNA of the CDR3: TGCAGCGTTGATACTGACGTAGCTTTCTTT. The J gene is TRBJ1-1, the V gene TRBV29-1; D gene ambiguous. The germline gives CDR1 SQVTM, CDR2 ANQGSEA. V gave up 3 bases and J gave up 10 bases, with 9 bases separating them. The CDR3 loop spans 10 amino acids.

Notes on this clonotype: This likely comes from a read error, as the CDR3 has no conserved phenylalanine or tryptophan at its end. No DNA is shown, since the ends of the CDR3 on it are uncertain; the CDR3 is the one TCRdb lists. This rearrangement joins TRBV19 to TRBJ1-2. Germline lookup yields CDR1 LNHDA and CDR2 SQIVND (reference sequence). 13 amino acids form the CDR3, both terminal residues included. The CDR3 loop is CASSPGLNYGYAV.